The rows below give T cell receptor beta chains drawn from one sample of a study of identical twins. TCRdb redid the calling of the 5' RACE reads with MiXCR, one entry per CDR3 protein. The table lists 400,000 to 550,000 distinct CDR3 sequences, 24% of them singletons. A further study also used this sample, focusing on T cells expressing NK-cell markers.

Sequenced: CD4+ T cells sorted from blood. These receptors all come from a woman between 18 and 29 years old in good health. Each CDR3 is given with its conserved first and last residue. The D gene is left open where the match is weak. Rows may omit the clone size; those that give it use once, few, many or a size class.

D gene,J gene,V gene,clone size,CDR3 DNA,CDR3 protein
NA,TRBJ2-7,TRBV6-2/TRBV6-3,few,TGTGCCAGCAGTTACAGGACTGCTTACGAGCAGTACTTC,CASSYRTAYEQYF
NA,TRBJ2-3,TRBV7-3,NA,TGTGCCAGCAGCTTACGGGCGGCAGCAACAGATACGCAGTATTTT,CASSLRAAATDTQYF
TRBD2,TRBJ2-5,TRBV10-3,NA,TGTGCCATCAGTGGGGCCAGCGGGGGGCCTGGGACCCAGTACTTC,CAISGASGGPGTQYF
NA,TRBJ1-2,TRBV12-3/TRBV12-4,NA,TGTGCCAGCAGAACCTCAGGGTTGAGTGGCTACACCTTC,CASRTSGLSGYTF
NA,TRBJ2-3,TRBV4-3,NA,TGCGCCAGCAGCCAAGATCTGACTTCGAGAGGTACAGATACGCAGTATTTT,CASSQDLTSRGTDTQYF
NA,TRBJ2-1,TRBV5-1,NA,TGCGCCAGCTTACCTGAGGAGGGCGAGCAGTTCTTC,CASLPEEGEQFF
NA,TRBJ1-1,TRBV5-1,few,TGCGCCAGCAGCTTGATCGGGGAGACTGAAGCTTTCTTT,CASSLIGETEAFF
TRBD1,TRBJ2-7,TRBV5-5,few,TGTGCCAGCAGCCCCATCTGGACAGGGAGAACCTACGAGCAGTACTTC,CASSPIWTGRTYEQYF
NA,TRBJ1-3,TRBV7-9,few,TGTGCCAGCAGCTCGGCGGGGCCCAGAGTGGCCATATATTTT,CASSSAGPRVAIYF
NA,TRBJ1-1,TRBV29-1,NA,TGCAGCGTTGGAAAAGGAGGGAGGGACACTGAAGCTTTCTTT,CSVGKGGRDTEAFF
NA,TRBJ2-7,TRBV20-1,few,TGCAGTGCATACTCCGGCGGCTACGAGCAGTACTTC,CSAYSGGYEQYF